A selection of T cell receptor beta chains follows, all from one sample in a study of blood T cell repertoires in COVID-19. TCRdb's copy holds only in-frame clones and misses some; the assay was immunoSEQ multiplex PCR. Among some 330,000 clones, roughly 86% were seen once, and the ten largest hold less than 2.5%. What was sequenced was PBMCs or T cells enriched from blood (not recorded which). The receptors shown here come from a man aged 40-49 years in a cohort exposed to, infected with or recovered from COVID-19 (not recorded which). Each CDR3 is given with its conserved first and last residue. The D gene is left open where the match is weak. Size values are once, few and many counts, or a class for expanded clones, and some rows have none.

v_gene	d_gene	j_gene	abundance	CDR3nt	CDR3aa
TRBV5-6	TRBD1	TRBJ1-2	once	TGTGCCAGCAGCTTGACCGGGACAGGGCTCTATGGCTACACCTTC	CASSLTGTGLYGYTF
TRBV2	TRBD2	TRBJ2-7	NA	TGTGCCAGCAGTCAACGACTAGCGGGAATCTCCGAGCAGTACTTC	CASSQRLAGISEQYF
TRBV7-8	NA	TRBJ2-3	NA	TGTGCCAGCAGCAAGAACGGCAAGCGAGCCACAGATACGCAGTATTTT	CASSKNGKRATDTQYF
TRBV24-1	TRBD2	TRBJ2-3	NA	TGTGCCACCAGTGACCCGGGACTAGCGGGAGCTGATACGCAGTATTTT	CATSDPGLAGADTQYF
TRBV5-1	NA	TRBJ2-3	NA	TGCGCCAGCAGCCCGAGGACAACTAGCACAGATACGCAGTATTTT	CASSPRTTSTDTQYF
TRBV7-2	TRBD1	TRBJ2-1	NA	TGTGCCAGCAGCTACGGACAGGGGTCCTACAATGAGCAGTTCTTC	CASSYGQGSYNEQFF
TRBV6-1	TRBD1	TRBJ2-7	NA	TGTGCCAGCAGTGAATGGCGCAGGGGGCTGCTCCCTAACTACGAGCAGTACTTC	CASSEWRRGLLPNYEQYF
TRBV27	NA	TRBJ1-4	NA	TGTGCCAGCAGTCCCAGGGGCACTAATGAAAAACTGTTTTTT	CASSPRGTNEKLFF
TRBV5-6	NA	TRBJ1-2	NA	TGTGCCAGCAGCTCTCCTTATGGCTACACCTTC	CASSSPYGYTF
TRBV7-2	NA	TRBJ1-1	NA	TGTGCCAGCAGCGTACAGGGAGAGAACACTGAAGCTTTCTTT	CASSVQGENTEAFF
TRBV30	TRBD1	TRBJ1-4	NA	TGTGCCTGGAGTTCACAGGGGGCTGAAAAACTGTTTTTT	CAWSSQGAEKLFF
TRBV11-2	NA	TRBJ1-1	NA	TGTGCCAGCAGCCGAAAGGGGGGGGGAACTGAAGCTTTCTTT	CASSRKGGGTEAFF
TRBV5-4	NA	TRBJ2-1	NA	TGTGCCAGCAGCAGTAGCGCGAGCTCCTACAATGAGCAGTTCTTC	CASSSSASSYNEQFF
TRBV7-9	TRBD2	TRBJ2-7	NA	TGTGCCAGCAGTTTATCCGATAGTGGGACTAGCGACTACGAGCAGTACTTC	CASSLSDSGTSDYEQYF
TRBV6-5	NA	TRBJ2-5	NA	TGTGCCAGCAGTTACTCGAACGGGGGAGAAGAGACCCAGTACTTC	CASSYSNGGEETQYF
TRBV27	TRBD2	TRBJ2-2	once	TGTGCCAGCAGTTTGACTAGCCGGGGGGGGAACACCGGGGAGCTGTTTTTT	CASSLTSRGGNTGELFF
TRBV28	NA	TRBJ1-2	NA	TGTGCCAGCAGCCAAGGACAGAGAAGCTATGGCTACACCTTC	CASSQGQRSYGYTF
TRBV25-1	NA	TRBJ1-1	NA	TGTGCCAGCAGTGAAGACGGGGACACTGAAGCTTTCTTT	CASSEDGDTEAFF
TRBV5-5	NA	TRBJ1-2	NA	TGTGCCAGCAGTTTGAGAGGGGAGGGTGGCTACACCTTC	CASSLRGEGGYTF
TRBV24-1	TRBD1	TRBJ1-2	NA	TGTGCCACCAGTGATTCCGGGACAGGGACCGTATATGGCTACACCTTC	CATSDSGTGTVYGYTF
TRBV5-1	TRBD1	TRBJ1-2	NA	TGCGCCAGCAGCTTGCGACAGGGCGATGGCTACACCTTC	CASSLRQGDGYTF
TRBV27	NA	TRBJ1-6	NA	TGTGCCAGCAGTTCACGGAAGGGGGATTCACCCCTCCACTTT	CASSSRKGDSPLHF
TRBV5-1	TRBD1	TRBJ1-1	few	TGCGCCAGCAGCTTCACCGGACAGGACCACACTGAAGCTTTCTTT	CASSFTGQDHTEAFF
TRBV4-1	NA	TRBJ1-5	NA	TGCGCCAGCAGCCCTAGGGACAACCTACGGGCGTCAGCCCAGCATTTT	CASSPRDNLRASAQHF
TRBV4-1	TRBD1	TRBJ2-2	once	TGCGCCAGCAGCCGAACCCTACAGGGGGTAGAAGGGGAGCTGTTTTTT	CASSRTLQGVEGELFF
TRBV18	NA	TRBJ2-2	NA	TGTGCCAGCTCACCACCGCTAGCTCTGAACACCGGGGAGCTGTTTTTT	CASSPPLALNTGELFF
TRBV24-1	TRBD1	TRBJ2-1	NA	TGTGCCACCAGTGATACCCGGACAGGGGGCGCTTTCAATGAGCAGTTCTTC	CATSDTRTGGAFNEQFF